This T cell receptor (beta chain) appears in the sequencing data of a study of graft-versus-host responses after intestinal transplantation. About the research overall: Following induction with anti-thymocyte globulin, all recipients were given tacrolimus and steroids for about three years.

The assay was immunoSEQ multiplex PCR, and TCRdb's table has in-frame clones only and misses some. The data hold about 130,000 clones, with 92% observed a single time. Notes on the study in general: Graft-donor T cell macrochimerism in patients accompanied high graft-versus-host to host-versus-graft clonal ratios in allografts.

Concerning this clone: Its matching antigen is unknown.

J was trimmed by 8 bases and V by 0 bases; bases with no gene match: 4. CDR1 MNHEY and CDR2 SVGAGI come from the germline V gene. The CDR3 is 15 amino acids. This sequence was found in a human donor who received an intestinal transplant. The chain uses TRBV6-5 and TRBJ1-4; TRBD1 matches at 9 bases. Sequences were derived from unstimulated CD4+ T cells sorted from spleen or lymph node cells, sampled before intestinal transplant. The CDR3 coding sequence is TGTGCCAGCAGTTACTCAGACAGGGGGAAAGAAAAACTGTTTTTT. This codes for CASSYSDRGKEKLFF.